The source of this T cell receptor beta chain is a study of hypomethylating agent response in myelodysplastic syndrome (dated by TCRdb to about 2021). Background for the entire study: The hypomethylating agents azacitidine (about 75% of the 11) or decitabine (3 of 11) were used to treat the patients. About six patients had a response of complete response or hematologic improvement, and roughly five patients did not respond. TET2 was the most frequent mutation, present in about 45% of the 11 patients. Of the myelodysplastic syndrome patients in the cohort, several were male and 2 were female. Complete response or hematologic improvement counted as response, and patients meeting neither criterion were classed as non-responders. A mean patient age of around 70 +/- 6 years was recorded, and a diploid cytogenetic profile was observed most commonly.

Unmatched junction bases come to 8, with V trimmed by 4 bases and J by 3 bases. CDR1 SGHRS and CDR2 YFSETQ are derived from the germline V gene. From cysteine to phenylalanine, the CDR3 is 17 amino acids long. Only the CDR3 region is kept as DNA, spanning 51 bases read in frame from base 1. General findings and caveats noted by the study authors: After treatment with a hypomethylating agent, no significant changes in richness, rarefaction diversity or clonality were seen, whether all patients were considered together or each response group separately. Possible recognition of novel MDS antigens by the shared GLIPH2 clusters was not confirmed, and experimental validation of that possible recognition is needed. Healthy control donors were not age-matched to MDS patients, which could have impacted the MDS versus healthy comparison. Only roughly eleven patients were analyzed, making the cohort small. Novel clonotypes were found to emerge more often in responders, whereas more contracted clonotypes were observed in non-responders after treatment.

The library was built by means of the immunoSEQ multiplex PCR assay. Each sample was run at survey resolution as two replicates of about 200 ng apiece, for a total of around 400 ng of DNA. Rearranged TCRB sequences in genomic DNA were detected with the hsTCRB kit, which uses multiplex PCR primers directed at V and J genes. To amplify the CDR3 region, the first PCR ran for around 31 cycles with the QIAGEN Multiplex PCR Kit. Sample barcodes and Illumina adapters were attached to each replicate during a second PCR lasting 7 to 9 cycles. Pooled libraries were quantified using a QuantStudio 6 and the KAPA library quantification kit. About 15 pM of pooled libraries was sequenced on an Illumina MiSeq using 156-cycle single-end reads plus a 15-cycle index read. Under the source paper's analysis protocol: Of 168,753 unique clonotypes, approximately 1.7% were flagged by VDJdb annotation as previously reported viral-epitope-specific clonotypes. The immunoSEQ Data Assistant and immunoSEQ Analyzer turned the raw reads into TCRB repertoires that were normalized and annotated. Clonotypes were analyzed with BioAnalyzer and version 0.6.5 of the immunarch R package. Before richness was estimated, every repertoire was downsampled to match the clone count of the smallest repertoire. Fisher's exact tests classified clonotypes as expanded, contracted or novel, with novel meaning zero frequency before treatment. Significantly changed CDR3 beta sequences were clustered with GLIPH2 at simulation_depth=1000 and kmer_min_depth=3, and CDR3s shorter than five residues were left out. Sourced from immuneACCESS, this table was stored by TCRdb with only in-frame sequences that have V and J called. A share of the clones is absent; for the studies checked, an unresolved V gene accounts for under half, and the remainder has no known explanation. V and J calls plus clone size are reproduced from that table; the DNA served to infer D and trimming. This sample lists a few thousand clones; more than 65% were detected once. Together, the top ten hold about 25% of the sample.

T-cell subsets were not sorted, and bulk bone marrow was analyzed instead. Bone marrow from some 10 myelodysplastic syndrome patients was immunosequenced for TCR beta CDR3 regions before and after hypomethylating agent therapy. For longitudinal repertoire tracking, every patient provided one baseline bone marrow and two to three bone marrows collected at different post-treatment timepoints. Genomic DNA was extracted from whole bone marrow, and quality was checked by TapeStation, NanoDrop OneC and PicoGreen assays. On this clone: The antigen it recognizes is unknown. Base qualities were left out, and no much larger clone turns up one base away.

The sequencing used bone marrow, collected before or after starting hypomethylating agent treatment for myelodysplastic syndrome (not recorded which). The receptor was isolated from a human donor with myelodysplastic syndrome. In this chain, TRBV5-1 is recombined with TRBJ1-4; 11 central bases correspond to TRBD1. The nucleotide sequence reads as follows: TGCGCCAGCAGCCTTTACCGGGACAGGGGGGCTAATGAAAAACTGTTTTTT. Translation gives CASSLYRDRGANEKLFF.